Listed below are T cell receptor beta chains from one sample, sequenced in a study of T cell responses to AZD1222 COVID-19 vaccine. Libraries were prepared by immunoSEQ multiplex PCR; TCRdb keeps only in-frame clonotypes and omits some of them. The data show 90,000 to 110,000 clones, 70% to 90% seen once. The specimen comprised peripheral blood, sampled on day 0 of AZD1222 vaccination. Every receptor here comes from an adult in good health. Each CDR3 is given with its conserved first and last residue. A D gene is named only where the DNA matches it firmly. Expanded clones get a size class; other rows say once, few or many, or leave the size out.

D	J	size	V	DNA	CDR3
TRBD1	TRBJ2-3	.	TRBV28	TGTGCCAGCGGCTCGGGACAGGACACAGATACGCAGTATTTT	CASGSGQDTDTQYF
TRBD2	TRBJ2-5	.	TRBV7-2	TGTGCCAGCAGCTTAGGGGTCCTAGCGGGGGCCCAAGAGACCCAGTACTTC	CASSLGVLAGAQETQYF
TRBD2	TRBJ2-3	.	TRBV10-3	TGTGCCATCAGTGATCCCCTAGCGGGAGTAGGGGATACGCAGTATTTT	CAISDPLAGVGDTQYF
TRBD2	TRBJ2-5	.	TRBV7-8	TGTGCCAGCAGCCCAGGACTAGCGGAAGAGACCCAGTACTTC	CASSPGLAEETQYF
.	TRBJ1-2	.	TRBV5-8	TGTGCCAGCAGCTTCAATGCAGGTCGGCGTGGCTACACCTTC	CASSFNAGRRGYTF
.	TRBJ2-2	.	TRBV7-8	TGTGCCAGCACCCGGGACACCGGGGAGCTGTTTTTT	CASTRDTGELFF
.	TRBJ2-2	.	TRBV11-2	TGTGCCAGCAGCTTAGCTTTGTACGGGGAGCTGTTTTTT	CASSLALYGELFF
TRBD1	TRBJ1-2	.	TRBV7-9	TGTGCCAGCAGGTTAAGTGGACTTGGACAGGGTTATAACTATGGCTACACCTTC	CASRLSGLGQGYNYGYTF
TRBD1	TRBJ1-4	once	TRBV5-1	TGCGCCAGCAGCGCAACAGGGGCAACTAATGAAAAACTGTTTTTT	CASSATGATNEKLFF
.	TRBJ1-2	.	TRBV20-1	TGCAGTGCTTTCAGGAAGGATGGCTACACCTTC	CSAFRKDGYTF
.	TRBJ1-2	.	TRBV4-2	TGTGCCAGCAGCCAAGCGGACGGGAAAAACTATGGCTACACCTTC	CASSQADGKNYGYTF
.	TRBJ2-2	.	TRBV7-2	TGTGCCAGCAGCTTTCGGACCTCCCGGGGCGGGGAGCTGTTTTTT	CASSFRTSRGGELFF
TRBD2	TRBJ2-1	.	TRBV10-1	TGCGCCAGCAGTGATCCCCGGACTAGCGGGAGGGACGAGCAGTTCTTC	CASSDPRTSGRDEQFF
TRBD2	TRBJ2-1	.	TRBV18	TGTGCCAGCTCACCACCCCCGGGAGGGCCCGATGAGCAGTTCTTC	CASSPPPGGPDEQFF
TRBD2	TRBJ2-5	.	TRBV12-3/TRBV12-4	TGTGCCAGCAGAGGACTAGCGGGAGAGACCCAGTACTTC	CASRGLAGETQYF
.	TRBJ1-2	.	TRBV6-5	TGTGCCAGCATTCCCGTGTTGGGGGTGGGTGGCTACACCTTC	CASIPVLGVGGYTF
TRBD2	TRBJ2-1	.	TRBV6-2/TRBV6-3	TGTGCCAGCAGTTACTCGGGGGGACTAGCGGGCACCTCCTACAATGAGCAGTTCTTC	CASSYSGGLAGTSYNEQFF
.	TRBJ1-2	few	TRBV28	TGTGCCAGCAGTCCCCCTCGGGAGAACCACTTTGGGGGCTACACCTTC	CASSPPRENHFGGYTF
.	TRBJ2-7	.	TRBV3-1/TRBV3-2	TGTGCCAGCAGCCGGGTCTCCTACGAGCAGTACTTC	CASSRVSYEQYF
TRBD1	TRBJ2-7	once	TRBV27	TGTGCCAGCAGTTTGGGGACGACAGGGCTCGAGCAGTACTTC	CASSLGTTGLEQYF
.	TRBJ2-4	.	TRBV7-3	TGTGCCAGCAGCTTGGCGCCGGGCGACATTCAGTACTTC	CASSLAPGDIQYF
TRBD1	TRBJ1-4	.	TRBV19	TGTGCCAGTAGCCCTGGGACAGATGAAAAACTGTTTTTT	CASSPGTDEKLFF
.	TRBJ1-6	.	TRBV4-1	TGCGCCAGCAGCCAAGGGTTCCTCTCTACAAGCTCACCCCTCCACTTT	CASSQGFLSTSSPLHF
.	TRBJ2-2	.	TRBV7-9	TGTGCCAGCAGCTGGGGGGCCGGGGAGCTGTTTTTT	CASSWGAGELFF